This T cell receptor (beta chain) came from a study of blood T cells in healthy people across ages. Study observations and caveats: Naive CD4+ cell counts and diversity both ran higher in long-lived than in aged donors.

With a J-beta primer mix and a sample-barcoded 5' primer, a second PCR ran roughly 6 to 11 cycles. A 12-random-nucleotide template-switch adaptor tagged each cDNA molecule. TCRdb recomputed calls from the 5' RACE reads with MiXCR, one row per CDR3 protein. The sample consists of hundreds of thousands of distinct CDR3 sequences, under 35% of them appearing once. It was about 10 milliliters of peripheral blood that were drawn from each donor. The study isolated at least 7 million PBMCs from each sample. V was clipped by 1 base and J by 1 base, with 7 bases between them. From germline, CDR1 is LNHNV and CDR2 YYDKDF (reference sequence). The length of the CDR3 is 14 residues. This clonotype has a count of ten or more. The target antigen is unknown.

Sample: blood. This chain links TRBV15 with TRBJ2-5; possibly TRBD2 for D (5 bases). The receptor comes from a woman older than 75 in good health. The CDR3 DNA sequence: TGTGCCACCAGCAGAGCGGGGAGCCAAGAGACCCAGTACTTC. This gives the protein CATSRAGSQETQYF. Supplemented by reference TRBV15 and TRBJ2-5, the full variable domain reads DAMVIQNPRYQVTQFGKPVTLSCSQTLNHNVMYWYQQKSSQAPKLLFHYYDKDFNNEADTPDNFQSRRPNTSFCFLDIRSPGLGDTAMYLCATSRAGSQETQYFGPGTRLLVL.